Listed below are T cell receptor beta chains from one sample, sequenced in a study of shared clonotypes between healthy human individuals. Only in-frame clones appear in the TCRdb table, and some are missing; sequencing was by immunoSEQ multiplex PCR. The data contain a few million clones, 85% to 95% of them seen just once; the ten biggest clones take up about 0.41%. Specimen: naive CD4+ T cells from PBMCs. The receptor source for this set is a man between 18 and 35 years old in good health. Some clones in this sample may be carry-over from other donors' samples. Both conserved end residues are part of each CDR3. The D gene is left open where the match is weak. Clone sizes are given selectively: once, few, many, or a class where the clone is expanded.

D,V,J,size,DNA,CDR3
TRBD2,TRBV27,TRBJ2-3,.,TGTGCCAGCAGTTTCTCAGGCGGGAGGGCCTTAGATAGCACAGATACGCAGTATTTT,CASSFSGGRALDSTDTQYF
.,TRBV5-4,TRBJ2-3,.,TGTGCCAGCAGCCCGGGACACTCGACTAGCACAGATACGCAGTATTTT,CASSPGHSTSTDTQYF
TRBD1,TRBV6-5,TRBJ1-2,once,TGTGCCAGCAGAACCACAGGGGGGTATGGCTACACCTTC,CASRTTGGYGYTF
.,TRBV27,TRBJ2-5,.,TGTGCCAGCAGTCTACCATTACACACTAACCAAGAGACCCAGTACTTC,CASSLPLHTNQETQYF
TRBD1,TRBV2,TRBJ1-3,.,TGTGCCAGCAGTGGACAGGGGGCTTGGTCTGGAAACACCATATATTTT,CASSGQGAWSGNTIYF
TRBD1,TRBV5-1,TRBJ1-4,.,TGCGCCAGCAGCTTGGGCGTCGGGGACAGTGGTGAAAAACTGTTTTTT,CASSLGVGDSGEKLFF
TRBD2,TRBV7-2,TRBJ2-7,.,TGTGCCAGCAGCTTAACCGGGAGGGCCGCCGAGCAGTACTTC,CASSLTGRAAEQYF
.,TRBV6-5,TRBJ2-7,.,TGTGCCAGCAGTTACCTAGGCAGCACCTACGAGCAGTACTTC,CASSYLGSTYEQYF
TRBD1,TRBV6-1,TRBJ2-1,.,TGTGCCACGGACCCGACAGGGGGCTTCTACAATGAGCAGTTCTTC,CATDPTGGFYNEQFF
TRBD2,TRBV11-2,TRBJ2-1,few,TGTGCCAGCAGCGAGGGACTAGCGGGCTACAATGAGCAGTTCTTC,CASSEGLAGYNEQFF
.,TRBV6-5,TRBJ2-6,.,TGTGCCAGCAGTTACTCGATGGGGTCTGGGGCCAACGTCCTGACTTTC,CASSYSMGSGANVLTF
.,TRBV30,TRBJ2-1,once,TGTGCCTGGAGTGTACGTTTAGCCGGGAATGAGCAGTTCTTC,CAWSVRLAGNEQFF
.,TRBV7-2,TRBJ1-3,once,TGTGCCAGCAGCTTAGACCAGGGCTCTGGAAACACCATATATTTT,CASSLDQGSGNTIYF
TRBD2,TRBV27,TRBJ2-5,.,TGTGCCAGCAGTTTAGATCCGGGAGGGAAGACCCAGTACTTC,CASSLDPGGKTQYF
.,TRBV25-1,TRBJ2-5,.,TGTGCCAGCAGTGAACAGCAGAAGCAGTACTTC,CASSEQQKQYF
.,TRBV7-2,TRBJ2-7,.,TGTGCCAGCACCATTACAGGAATCTCCTACGAGCAGTACTTC,CASTITGISYEQYF
.,TRBV19,TRBJ1-3,.,TGTGCCAGTCGGTGGTCGGGCGGCTCAGTCGTGGACACCATATATTTT,CASRWSGGSVVDTIYF
.,TRBV7-2,TRBJ2-7,.,TGTGCCAGCAGCTTAAGACCACAAGGGACTCGGGGGACGGGGGAGCAGTACTTC,CASSLRPQGTRGTGEQYF
TRBD2,TRBV7-3,TRBJ2-2,.,TGTGCCAGCAGCTCCCACCTAGCGGGGAGGAACACCGGGGAGCTGTTTTTT,CASSSHLAGRNTGELFF
TRBD1,TRBV9,TRBJ1-2,few,TGTGCCAGCAGCGTAGCTCCCGGGACAGGGAGGATACACTATGGCTACACCTTC,CASSVAPGTGRIHYGYTF
.,TRBV6-6,TRBJ2-2,.,TGTGCCAGCAGATCCACGGTAGTAACCGGGGAGCTGTTTTTT,CASRSTVVTGELFF
.,TRBV29-1,TRBJ2-5,.,TGCAGCGTTACCAGGGGCTGGGAGACCCAGTACTTC,CSVTRGWETQYF
.,TRBV28,TRBJ2-7,.,TGTGCCAGCACCCCGGACTCTCCCTACGAGCAGTACTTC,CASTPDSPYEQYF
.,TRBV27,TRBJ2-5,.,TGTGCCAGCAGTTTTGCGCCTCAGGCAGAGACCCAGTACTTC,CASSFAPQAETQYF
.,TRBV4-2,TRBJ2-1,once,TGTGCCAGCAGCCCGGAGTACTCAACCTACAATGAGCAGTTCTTC,CASSPEYSTYNEQFF
TRBD2,TRBV18,TRBJ2-1,.,TGTGCCAGCTCACCACCGAGCGGGGGCTCCTACAATGAGCAGTTCTTC,CASSPPSGGSYNEQFF
.,TRBV18,TRBJ2-7,.,TGTGCCAGCTCAGGCACGGGACGGAGCTCCTACGAGCAGTACTTC,CASSGTGRSSYEQYF
TRBD2,TRBV6-1,TRBJ2-3,.,TGTGCCAGCAGTGAAGGACTAGCGGAACGAACAGATACGCAGTATTTT,CASSEGLAERTDTQYF
.,TRBV6-6,TRBJ2-3,.,TGTGCCAGCAGCCCTGCGTCCACAGATACGCAGTATTTT,CASSPASTDTQYF
TRBD2,TRBV2,TRBJ2-7,.,TGTGCCAGCGGGGGGACTAGCGGCTACGAGCAGTACTTC,CASGGTSGYEQYF
.,TRBV7-9,TRBJ1-4,once,TGTGCCAGCAGCCCCACGGGGGGATCTAATGAAAAACTGTTTTTT,CASSPTGGSNEKLFF
TRBD1,TRBV28,TRBJ2-5,.,TGTGCCAGCAGCCCGCCGGGACAGGTGCTGGAGACCCAGTACTTC,CASSPPGQVLETQYF
.,TRBV5-1,TRBJ1-1,.,TGCGCCAGCAGCCAGTCCTGGAACACTGAAGCTTTCTTT,CASSQSWNTEAFF
.,TRBV21-1,TRBJ1-5,.,TGTGCCAGCAGCAAAGTCCCGACAAGGAGGGACTTCAATAGCAATCAGCCCCAGCATTTT,CASSKVPTRRDFNSNQPQHF
TRBD2,TRBV11-2,TRBJ2-5,.,TGTGCCAGCAGCTTAGAACTAGCGGAAGAGACCCAGTACTTC,CASSLELAEETQYF
.,TRBV27,TRBJ1-1,.,TGTGCCAGCAGTTCCCAGACATCGAACACTGAAGCTTTCTTT,CASSSQTSNTEAFF
.,TRBV5-1,TRBJ1-1,.,TGCGCCAGCAGCTCTTCGCCAAGACCAAACACTGAAGCTTTCTTT,CASSSSPRPNTEAFF
.,TRBV5-8,TRBJ2-1,once,TGTGCCAGCAGCTTGGTTAGGAACAATGAGCAGTTCTTC,CASSLVRNNEQFF
.,TRBV7-8,TRBJ2-7,.,TGTGCCAGCAGCCTGTCCGGATACGAGCAGTACTTC,CASSLSGYEQYF
.,TRBV6-4,TRBJ1-5,.,TGTGCCAGCGTCCCCCCCAATCAGCCCCAGCATTTT,CASVPPNQPQHF
.,TRBV7-8,TRBJ1-1,.,TGTGCCAGCAGTAATCGGGTCCCCCGCGGCACTGAAGCTTTCTTT,CASSNRVPRGTEAFF
TRBD2,TRBV6-5,TRBJ2-1,.,TGTGCCAGCAGTTACTCCGGGACTAGCATGGGGAATGAGCAGTTCTTC,CASSYSGTSMGNEQFF
TRBD1,TRBV4-3,TRBJ2-2,.,TGCGCCAGCAGCCGCGACAGGGGGCGATCCGGCGGGGAGCTGTTTTTT,CASSRDRGRSGGELFF
.,TRBV2,TRBJ1-4,.,TGTGCCAGCGAGGGGGAGAGGGTAACTAATGAAAAACTGTTTTTT,CASEGERVTNEKLFF
.,TRBV19,TRBJ1-4,once,TGTGCCAGTAGCGTTGTAGGAGCCAAACTGTTTTTT,CASSVVGAKLFF
.,TRBV7-2,TRBJ2-7,.,TGTGCCAGCAGCTCACAGGGCAGGACATACGAGCAGTACTTC,CASSSQGRTYEQYF
.,TRBV7-2,TRBJ2-6,.,TGTGCCAGCAGCTTGCGAGGGTCTGGGGCCAACGTCCTGACTTTC,CASSLRGSGANVLTF
.,TRBV28,TRBJ2-7,.,TGTGCCAGCGGGAGCAGGACGGCTACCTACGAGCAGTACTTC,CASGSRTATYEQYF
.,TRBV10-3,TRBJ2-7,.,TGTGCCATCAGTGAGAGCGCTCGGAGATACGAGCAGTACTTC,CAISESARRYEQYF
TRBD1,TRBV28,TRBJ1-2,.,TGTGCCAGCAGTTTGGGGTCCGGGACAGGGTCTGGCTACACCTTC,CASSLGSGTGSGYTF
.,TRBV6-6,TRBJ1-1,.,TGTGCCAGCAGCCCACCGGCTTCCACTGAAGCTTTCTTT,CASSPPASTEAFF
TRBD2,TRBV19,TRBJ2-1,.,TGTGCCAGTAGCCATCTAGCGGGGTTGAACAATGAGCAGTTCTTC,CASSHLAGLNNEQFF
TRBD1,TRBV7-2,TRBJ2-7,.,TGTGCCAGCAGCTTGACAAGGACAGGGTACGAGCAGTACTTC,CASSLTRTGYEQYF